This section outlines one TCR beta chain sequence together with its context. RNA in amounts of about 0.5 to 1 ug was reverse transcribed with random hexamers. Across 54 Vbeta and 13 Jbeta, TCR beta CDR3 was amplified with immunoSEQ multiplex PCR. In TCRdb, the immunoSEQ multiplex PCR reads were re-called with MiXCR into one record per CDR3 protein. The sample consists of around 100,000 distinct CDR3 sequences, roughly 96% of them appearing once. Germline values: CDR1 SQVTM, CDR2 ANQGSEA. This CDR3 spans 12 amino acids. Trimming cost V 4 bases and J 4 bases, with 11 bases left between them. The data are from a study of CD8 T cells in Susac syndrome. Study background: Patients with Susac syndrome were therapy-naive, on corticosteroids, or on intravenous immunoglobulin alone at blood draw.

The TCR was taken from a human donor with Susac syndrome. The chain recombines TRBV29-1 with TRBJ2-7; no definite D call. The sequenced sample was CD8+ T cells from PBMCs. CDR3 nucleotide sequence: TGCAGCGTTGCGGCAGGCGAATACGAGCAGTACTTC. It encodes CSVAAGEYEQYF.